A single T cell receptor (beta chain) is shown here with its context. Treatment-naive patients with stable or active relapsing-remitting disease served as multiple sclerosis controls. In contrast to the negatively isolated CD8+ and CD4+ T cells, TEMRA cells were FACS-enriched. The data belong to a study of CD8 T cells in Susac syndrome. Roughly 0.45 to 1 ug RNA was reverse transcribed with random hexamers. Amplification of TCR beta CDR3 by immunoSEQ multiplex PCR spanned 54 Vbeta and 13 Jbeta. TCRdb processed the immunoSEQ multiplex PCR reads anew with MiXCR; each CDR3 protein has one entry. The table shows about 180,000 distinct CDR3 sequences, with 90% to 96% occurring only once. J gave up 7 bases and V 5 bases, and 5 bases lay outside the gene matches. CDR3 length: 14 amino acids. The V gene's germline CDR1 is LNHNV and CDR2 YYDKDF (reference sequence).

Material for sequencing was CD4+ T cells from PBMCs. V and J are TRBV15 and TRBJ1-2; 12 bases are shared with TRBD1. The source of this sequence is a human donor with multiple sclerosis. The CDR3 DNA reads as TGTGCCACCAGCCCTGGGACAGGGGGCATTGGCTACACCTTC. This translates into CATSPGTGGIGYTF.